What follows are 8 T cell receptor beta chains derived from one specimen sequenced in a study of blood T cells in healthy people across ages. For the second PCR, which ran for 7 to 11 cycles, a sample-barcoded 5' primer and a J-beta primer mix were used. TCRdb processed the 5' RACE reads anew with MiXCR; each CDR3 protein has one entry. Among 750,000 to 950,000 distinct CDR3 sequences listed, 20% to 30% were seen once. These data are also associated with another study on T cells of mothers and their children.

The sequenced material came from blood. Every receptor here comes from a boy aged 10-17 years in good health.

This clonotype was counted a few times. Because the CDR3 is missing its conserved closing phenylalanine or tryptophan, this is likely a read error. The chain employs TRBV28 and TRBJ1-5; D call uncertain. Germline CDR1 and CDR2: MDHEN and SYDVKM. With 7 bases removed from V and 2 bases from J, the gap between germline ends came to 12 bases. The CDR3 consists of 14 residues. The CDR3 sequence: CASTLGQGNQPQHL. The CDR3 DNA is TGTGCCAGCACTCTCGGGCAGGGCAATCAGCCCCAGCATCTT.

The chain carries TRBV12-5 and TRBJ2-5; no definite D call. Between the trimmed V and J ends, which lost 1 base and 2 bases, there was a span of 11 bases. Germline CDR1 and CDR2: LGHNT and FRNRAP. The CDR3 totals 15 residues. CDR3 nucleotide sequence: TGTGCTAGTGGTTTGGGTGTACTAAGACAAGAGACCCAGTACTTC. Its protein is CASGLGVLRQETQYF.

CDR3 in DNA: TGTGCCACCAGCAGAGATGTCAGCGCGAGGGAGACCCAGTACTTC. It codes for CATSRDVSARETQYF. The rearrangement uses TRBV15 and TRBJ2-7; D call uncertain. The DNA matches TRBJ2-5 better at its end, which makes the J call doubtful. CDR3 length: 15 residues. CDR1 is LNHNV, CDR2 YYDKDF, per germline (reference sequence).

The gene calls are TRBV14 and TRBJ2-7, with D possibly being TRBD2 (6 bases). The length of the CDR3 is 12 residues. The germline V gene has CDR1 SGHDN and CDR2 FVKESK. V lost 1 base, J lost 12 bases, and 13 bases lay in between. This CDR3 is CASSQAIGRSYF. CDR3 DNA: TGTGCCAGCAGCCAAGCCATTGGGAGGTCGTACTTC.

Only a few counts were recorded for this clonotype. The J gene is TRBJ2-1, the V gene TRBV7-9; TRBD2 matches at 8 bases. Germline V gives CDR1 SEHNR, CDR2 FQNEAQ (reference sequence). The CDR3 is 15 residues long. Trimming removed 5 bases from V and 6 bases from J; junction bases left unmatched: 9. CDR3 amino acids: CASSPPRGAGNEQFF. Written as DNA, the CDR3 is TGTGCCAGCAGCCCACCGCGGGGGGCGGGCAATGAGCAGTTCTTC.

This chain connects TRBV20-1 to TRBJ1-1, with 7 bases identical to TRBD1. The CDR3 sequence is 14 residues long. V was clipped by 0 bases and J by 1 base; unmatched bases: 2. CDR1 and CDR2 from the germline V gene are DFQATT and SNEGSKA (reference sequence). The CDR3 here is CSARDHRGNTEAFF. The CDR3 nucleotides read TGCAGTGCTAGAGACCACAGGGGGAACACTGAAGCTTTCTTT.

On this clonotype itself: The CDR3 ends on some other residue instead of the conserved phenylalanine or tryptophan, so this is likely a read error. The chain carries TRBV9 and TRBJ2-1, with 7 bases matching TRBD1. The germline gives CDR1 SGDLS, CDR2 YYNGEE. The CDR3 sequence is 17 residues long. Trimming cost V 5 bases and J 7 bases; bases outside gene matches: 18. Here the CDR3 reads CASSDRDSIAEGNEQFL. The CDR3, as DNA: TGTGCCAGCAGTGACCGGGACAGTATTGCCGAGGGTAATGAGCAGTTCCTC.

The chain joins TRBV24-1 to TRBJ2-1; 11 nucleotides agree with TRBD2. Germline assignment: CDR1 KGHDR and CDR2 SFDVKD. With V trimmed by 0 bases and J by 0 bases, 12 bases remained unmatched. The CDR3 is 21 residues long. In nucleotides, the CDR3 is TGTGCCACCAGTGATTTGCCCGGGACTAGCGGTCCGATAGACTCCTACAATGAGCAGTTCTTC. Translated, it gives CATSDLPGTSGPIDSYNEQFF.